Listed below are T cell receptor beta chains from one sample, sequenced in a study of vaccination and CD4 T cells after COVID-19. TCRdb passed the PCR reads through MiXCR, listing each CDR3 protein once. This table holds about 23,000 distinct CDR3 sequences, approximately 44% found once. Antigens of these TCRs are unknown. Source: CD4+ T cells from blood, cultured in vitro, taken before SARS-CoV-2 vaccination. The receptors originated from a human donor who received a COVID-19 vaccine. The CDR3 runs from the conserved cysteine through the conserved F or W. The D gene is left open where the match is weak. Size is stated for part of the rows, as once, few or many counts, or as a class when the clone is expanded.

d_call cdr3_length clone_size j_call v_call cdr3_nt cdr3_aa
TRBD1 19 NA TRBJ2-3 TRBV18 TGTGCCAGCTCACCAAGATGGGCAGGGGGCCTCGAGAGCACAGATACGCAGTATTTT CASSPRWAGGLESTDTQYF
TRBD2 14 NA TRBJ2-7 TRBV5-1 TGCGCCAGCAGCGTCAGCGGGGGCGGCTACGAGCAGTACTTC CASSVSGGGYEQYF
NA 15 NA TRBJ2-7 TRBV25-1 TGTGCCAGCAGTGGGTACGGGTCCGGATCCTACGAGCAGTACTTC CASSGYGSGSYEQYF
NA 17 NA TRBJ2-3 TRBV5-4 TGTGCCAGCAGCTCCACCCCGGGACCTACTAGCACAGATACGCAGTATTTT CASSSTPGPTSTDTQYF
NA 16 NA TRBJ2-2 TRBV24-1 TGTGCCACCAGTGATCCCGGACTGTTGAACACCGGGGAGCTGTTTTTT CATSDPGLLNTGELFF
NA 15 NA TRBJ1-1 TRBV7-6 TGTGCCAGCAGTTTAGATGAGGGTACTTGGACTGAAGCTTTCTTT CASSLDEGTWTEAFF
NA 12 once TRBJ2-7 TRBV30 TGTGCCTGGAGTGTAGACAGGCCGGAGCAGTACTTC CAWSVDRPEQYF
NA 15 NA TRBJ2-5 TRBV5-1 TGCGCCAGCAGCCCCCTTGGGGGAACTTGGGAGACCCAGTACTTC CASSPLGGTWETQYF
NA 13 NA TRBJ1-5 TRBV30 TGTGCCTGGAGTGGGGGTACCAATCAGCCCCAGCATTTT CAWSGGTNQPQHF
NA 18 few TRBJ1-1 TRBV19 TGTGCCAGTAGTCCTCCCGTGAGGGGATGGTCTATGAACACTGAAGCTTTCTTT CASSPPVRGWSMNTEAFF
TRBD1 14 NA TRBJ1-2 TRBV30 TGTGCCTGGAGTTTGGAGGTAGGGGGCATCGGCTACACCTTC CAWSLEVGGIGYTF
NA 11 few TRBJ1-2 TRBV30 TGTGCCTGGAGTGTGAGGGGCGGCTACACCTTC CAWSVRGGYTF
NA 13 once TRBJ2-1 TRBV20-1 TGCAGTGCTATCTACGGGACCTACAATGAGCAGTTCTTC CSAIYGTYNEQFF
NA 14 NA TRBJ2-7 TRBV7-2 TGTGCCAGCAGCCTCAGCTTCGTCTCCTACGAGCAGTACTTC CASSLSFVSYEQYF
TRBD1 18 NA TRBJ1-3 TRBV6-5 TGTGCCAGCAGTTACTCCTCTCTGCCAGGGGGATCTGGAAACACCATATATTTT CASSYSSLPGGSGNTIYF
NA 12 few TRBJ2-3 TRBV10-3 TGTGCCACTACTGACAGCACAGATACGCAGTATTTT CATTDSTDTQYF
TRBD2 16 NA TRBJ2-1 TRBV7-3 TGTGCCAGCAGCTTGGGGTCTCTAGCGGGGGGGAATGAGCAGTTCTTC CASSLGSLAGGNEQFF
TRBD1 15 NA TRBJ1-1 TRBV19 TGTGCCAGTAGTCCCACAGGGGAGGGCAACACTGAAGCTTTCTTT CASSPTGEGNTEAFF
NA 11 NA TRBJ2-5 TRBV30 TGTGCCTGGACGGAGGCGGAGACCCAGTACTTC CAWTEAETQYF
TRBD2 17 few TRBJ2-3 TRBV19 TGTGCCAGTAGTGGGACTAGCGGGGGGGCCTTCACAGATACGCAGTATTTT CASSGTSGGAFTDTQYF
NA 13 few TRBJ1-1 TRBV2 TGTGCCAGCAGTGAAGGGTCGGCAGGTGAAGCTTTCTTT CASSEGSAGEAFF
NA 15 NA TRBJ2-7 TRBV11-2 TGTGCCAGCAGCTCCCGAGGGATTCAGCAGGGCCGGCAGTACTTC CASSSRGIQQGRQYF
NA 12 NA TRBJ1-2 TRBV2 TGTGCCAGCAGTGAACGGGGGAATGGCTACACCTTC CASSERGNGYTF
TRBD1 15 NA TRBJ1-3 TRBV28 TGTGCCAGCAGTTCTGAGACAGGGGGCAGAAACACCATATATTTT CASSSETGGRNTIYF
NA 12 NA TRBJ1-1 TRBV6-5 TGTGCCAGCAGTTCACCGAACACTGAAGCTTTCTTT CASSSPNTEAFF
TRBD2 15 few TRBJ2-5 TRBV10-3 TGTGCCATCAGTGACGTAGCGGGGGGCGTAGAGACCCAGTACTTC CAISDVAGGVETQYF
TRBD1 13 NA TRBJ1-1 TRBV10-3 TGTGCCATCCAACAGGGGGTAGAGACTGAAGCTTTCTTT CAIQQGVETEAFF
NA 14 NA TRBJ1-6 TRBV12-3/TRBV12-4 TGTGCCAGCAGTCGGGGAAACTCTAATTCACCCCTCCACTTT CASSRGNSNSPLHF
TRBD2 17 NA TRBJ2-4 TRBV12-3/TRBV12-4 TGTGCCAGCAGTTTCTATTTAGCGGGGGGGGCCAAAAACATTCAGTACTTC CASSFYLAGGAKNIQYF
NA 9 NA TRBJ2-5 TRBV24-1 TGTGCCTCCTCGCGGGCCCAGTACTTC CASSRAQYF
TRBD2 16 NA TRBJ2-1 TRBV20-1 TGCAGTGCTGTCCCTAGCGGGGGGGGGTCCTACAATGAGCAGTTCTTC CSAVPSGGGSYNEQFF
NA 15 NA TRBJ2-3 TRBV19 TGTGCCAGTAGTATCAGGGCGGCTAGCACAGATACGCAGTATTTT CASSIRAASTDTQYF
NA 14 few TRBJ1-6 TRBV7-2 TGTGCCAGCAGCTTAGATGCGACAGTGGGACCCCTCCACTTT CASSLDATVGPLHF
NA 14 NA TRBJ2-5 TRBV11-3 TGTGCCAGCAGCTGGGGGCGGGCAGCGGAGACCCAGTACTTC CASSWGRAAETQYF
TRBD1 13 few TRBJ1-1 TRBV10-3 TGTGCCATCAGTGGATCAGGGGGCACTGAAGCTTTCTTT CAISGSGGTEAFF
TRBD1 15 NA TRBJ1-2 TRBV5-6 TGTGCCAGCAGCTTACGGACAGGGGGCGCGGGTGGCTACACCTTC CASSLRTGGAGGYTF
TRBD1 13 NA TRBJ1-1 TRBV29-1 TGCAGCGTTGGGACAGGGAGGCAGACTGAAGCTTTCTTT CSVGTGRQTEAFF
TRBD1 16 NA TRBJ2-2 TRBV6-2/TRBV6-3 TGTGCCAGCAGTTACTCGAGGACAGGGAACACCGGGGAGCTGTTTTTT CASSYSRTGNTGELFF
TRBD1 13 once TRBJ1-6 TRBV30 TGTGCCTTACCGACAGGGAGAAATTCACCCCTCCACTTT CALPTGRNSPLHF
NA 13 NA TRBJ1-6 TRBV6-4 TGTGCCAGCAGTGGGACACCTAATTCACCCCTCCACTTT CASSGTPNSPLHF
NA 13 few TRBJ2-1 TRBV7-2 TGTGCCAGCAGCTTAGACCACTACAATGAGCAGTTCTTC CASSLDHYNEQFF
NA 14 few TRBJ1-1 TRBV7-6 TGTGCCAGCAGCTTATTGGGGAGGGAATCTGAAGCTTTCTTT CASSLLGRESEAFF
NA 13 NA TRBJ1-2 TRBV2 TGTGCCAGCAGTGAAGCGCGACGGAACGGCTACACCTTC CASSEARRNGYTF
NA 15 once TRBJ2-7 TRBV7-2 TGTGCCAGCAGCTTACGGAGCCGTGTTGGGAACGAGCAGTACTTC CASSLRSRVGNEQYF